This T cell receptor beta chain was sequenced for a study of blood T cell repertoires in COVID-19 (TCRdb year 2020). Regarding the research as a whole: Samples covering the acute and convalescent phases of COVID-19 were provided by collaborators in the United States, Italy and Spain. The prospective study material was composed of cDNA or gDNA derived from T cells, B-cell-depleted T cells, or PBMCs. The repertoires were released in a freely available public database meant as a resource for research on the immune response to SARS-CoV-2. Samples were obtained from the ongoing ImmuneRACE study (first 160 participants) and from 1,254 subjects provided by 6 global collaborators. A de-identified subject ID, COVID-19 status, age in years and sex were almost always included in the sample metadata. The dataset comprised deeply sampled blood TCRbeta repertoires from subjects exposed to, actively infected with, or recovered from COVID-19. Where available, HLA class I and class II types were taken from metadata supplied by the sample provider and were not determined by assay-based typing.

In Seattle, one collaborating source enrolled patients while the infection was active and tracked those patients longitudinally over the course of disease. Each collaborating institution followed its own protocols to collect whole blood in K2EDTA tubes. Collaborator samples were shipped for TCRbeta analysis as frozen whole blood, isolated PBMCs, or DNA extracted from either sample type. Here is what the overall study found, with its caveats: The amount of clinical and demographic metadata varied by source and participant and was provided uncurated.

TCRbeta CDR3 regions were amplified from genomic DNA using the immunoSEQ Assay, a bias-controlled multiplex PCR. The authors' pipeline ran thus. Within the assay, amplification of reference gene primers was used to estimate how many nucleated cells each sample contained. To quantify the absolute abundance of each unique TCRbeta CDR3 rearrangement, sequence reads were collapsed and filtered. For each sample, productive Simpson clonality was calculated as the square root of Simpson's diversity index over productive rearrangements. As stored in TCRdb, this immuneACCESS dataset retains in-frame rearrangements with V and J assigned. A fraction of the clones does not appear; measured against another copy, unresolved V genes explain less than half of the discrepancy, and the remainder lacks a known reason. V and J calls and clone size come straight from that table; D and trimming were deduced from the DNA. The sample table contains tens of thousands of clones; only one count was recorded for nearly 90% of them. The ten biggest clones cover about 46% of the sample.

V is pared back by 0 bases and J by 4 bases, with 5 bases lying between the germline termini. The CDR3 sequence holds 14 residues, the cysteine and phenylalanine included. Solely the CDR3 DNA is kept, with 42 bases framed from the first base. In the germline V gene, CDR1 corresponds to SGHDT and CDR2 to YYEEEE. Comments on this clone: Its antigen target is currently unknown. No base quality values were provided; no much bigger clone lies one nucleotide off.

The clonotype originates from a woman aged 55-69 years with COVID-19, enrolled during active disease. The sample consisted of peripheral blood. The rearrangement combines TRBV5-6 with TRBJ1-6; a confident D gene designation cannot be given. This receptor has the CDR3 CASSLGQYNSPLHF. In nucleotides, the sequence is TGTGCCAGCAGCTTGGGGCAGTATAATTCACCCCTCCACTTT.